The 31 T cell receptor beta chains below were found in one sample sequenced in a study of STAT3 mutations in large granular lymphocyte leukemia. Study-wide points: Every T-LGLL patient had at least one immunodominant TCRbeta clonotype.

The table came from immunoSEQ multiplex PCR; TCRdb's copy has only in-frame clones and leaves some out. The table lists 1,500 to 2,000 clones, 55% to 75% of them singletons. No antigen is known for these receptors. Sequencing was performed on peripheral blood mononuclear cells. These receptor sequences come from a woman in her 70s with T-cell large granular lymphocyte leukemia. Some clones in this sample may be carry-over from other donors' samples.

The chain carries TRBV6-6 and TRBJ2-7, with 7 bases matching TRBD1. Losses at the gene ends were 5 bases for V and 4 bases for J; bases not matched to a gene: 11. The CDR3 runs 15 residues. Germline V gene sequence: CDR1 MNHNY, CDR2 SVGAGI (reference sequence). The CDR3 loop is CASSGPRDSIYEQYF. The CDR3 DNA sequence: TGTGCCAGCAGTGGCCCTCGGGACAGCATATACGAGCAGTACTTC.

The J gene is TRBJ1-2, the V gene TRBV7-9, with 8 bases identical to TRBD1. This CDR3 is built from 13 residues. The germline V gene encodes CDR1 SEHNR and CDR2 FQNEAQ (reference sequence). V dropped 4 bases and J dropped 5; count of bases not matched to a gene: 3. Here the CDR3 reads CASSSGQAYGYTF. In DNA, the CDR3 is TGTGCCAGCAGCTCGGGACAGGCTTATGGCTACACCTTC.

The chain recombines TRBV27 with TRBJ2-5; TRBD1 matches 10 bases. The CDR3 sequence is 14 residues long. Germline CDR1 reads MNHEY; CDR2 reads SMNVEV (reference sequence). Germline trimming cut 6 bases from V and 4 bases from J; bases unmatched to any gene: 5. The CDR3 sequence is CASRMTGGLETQYF. The CDR3 nucleotides read TGTGCCAGCAGGATGACAGGGGGCTTAGAGACCCAGTACTTC.

This chain connects TRBV18 to TRBJ2-5; D not certain. Per the germline V gene, CDR1 is KGHSH and CDR2 is LQKENI. The CDR3 runs 13 residues. Trimming pared 0 bases from V and 7 bases from J, leaving 9 bases between. CDR3 DNA sequence: TGTGCCAGCTCACCACCCACGGACCCGACCCAGTACTTC. Translated, it gives CASSPPTDPTQYF. Variable domain in full (rest from reference TRBV18 and TRBJ2-5): NAGVMQNPRHLVRRRGQEARLRCSPMKGHSHVYWYRQLPEEGLKFMVYLQKENIIDESGMPKERFSAEFPKEGPSILRIQQVVRGDSAAYFCASSPPTDPTQYFGPGTRLLVL.

This clone has just a few counts. This sequence joins TRBV9 and TRBJ1-4, with D possibly TRBD1 on 5 matching bases. The CDR3 is 13 residues long. The V end lost 3 bases, the J end lost 12 bases, and 15 bases lay between the germline ends. Germline V gene data show CDR1 as SGDLS and CDR2 as YYNGEE. CDR3 DNA: TGTGCCAGCAGCGCCGGGATGTCGGGGGAACTGTTTTTT. It is translated as CASSAGMSGELFF.

CDR3 DNA: TGTGCCAGCTCACCTGCAGGGGCGAACACTGAAGCTTTCTTT. It codes for CASSPAGANTEAFF. The chain employs TRBV18 and TRBJ1-1; D possibly corresponds to TRBD1 (6 bases). Germline CDR1 reads KGHSH; CDR2 reads LQKENI. The CDR3 loop spans 14 amino acids. The V end was cut by 3 bases, the J end by 1 base, with 9 bases between.

This chain uses TRBV7-8 with TRBJ1-1; D ambiguous. This CDR3 is built from 12 residues. Germline CDR1 and CDR2: SGHVS and FQNEAQ. V lost 1 base, J lost 7 bases, and 7 bases lay in between. In DNA, the CDR3 is TGTGCCAGCAGCTTAGGGGCAGATGAAGCTTTCTTT. This sequence encodes CASSLGADEAFF. Full variable domain (outside the CDR3, taken from reference TRBV7-8 and TRBJ1-1): GAGVSQSPRYKVAKRGQDVALRCDPISGHVSLFWYQQALGQGPEFLTYFQNEAQLDKSGLPSDRFFAERPEGSVSTLKIQRTQQEDSAVYLCASSLGADEAFFGQGTRLTVV.

The chain joins TRBV29-1 to TRBJ2-7; the D gene is possibly TRBD2 (6 bases). Germline CDR1 SQVTM, CDR2 ANQGSEA. This CDR3 region has 14 residues. Between the trimmed V and J ends, which lost 1 base and 7 bases, there was a span of 17 bases. The CDR3 DNA is TGCAGCGTTGAAGCGGTCGGCTGGGGGGTTGAGCAGTACTTC. Amino acid sequence: CSVEAVGWGVEQYF.

The CDR3 sequence: CAWSRKRATYEQYF. The CDR3 region has the DNA TGTGCCTGGAGTAGGAAGCGGGCTACCTACGAGCAGTACTTC. The V call is TRBV30, the J call TRBJ2-7; tentative D call: TRBD2 (6 bases). The CDR3 runs to 14 residues. The ends were cut back, 2 bases at V and 2 bases at J, with 13 bases in the middle. Germline CDR1 GTSNPN, CDR2 SVGIG (reference sequence).

CDR3 DNA: TGTGCCAGCAGCACGGGACAGCCCTACGAGCAGTACTTC. Translation gives CASSTGQPYEQYF. This sequence joins TRBV7-9 and TRBJ2-7, with 7 bases matching TRBD1. This CDR3 has 13 residues. Germline V gene sequence: CDR1 SEHNR, CDR2 FQNEAQ (reference sequence). Losses at the gene ends were 5 bases for V and 2 bases for J; bases not matched to a gene: 3.

The gene calls are TRBV30 and TRBJ1-5; D ambiguous. V lost 0 bases and J lost 0, with 9 bases in between. The CDR3 extends over 15 amino acids. Germline CDR1 is GTSNPN and CDR2 is SVGIG (reference sequence). CDR3 sequence: CAWSVGLHSNQPQHF. CDR3 DNA: TGTGCCTGGAGTGTTGGTTTACATAGCAATCAGCCCCAGCATTTT.

The V call is TRBV30, the J call TRBJ2-7; no clear D. Germline CDR1 is GTSNPN and CDR2 is SVGIG (reference sequence). CDR3 length: 12 amino acids. Trimming removed 0 bases from V and 0 bases from J, with 3 bases in between. The CDR3 loop is CAWSVSSYEQYF. DNA for the CDR3: TGTGCCTGGAGTGTAAGCTCCTACGAGCAGTACTTC.

This chain uses TRBV5-1 with TRBJ2-1; 10 nucleotides match TRBD2. V shed 3 bases and J 4 bases; nucleotides not matched to a gene: 4. Germline lookup yields CDR1 SGHRS and CDR2 YFSETQ. The CDR3 is 15 amino acids. CDR3 DNA sequence: TGCGCCAGCAGCTCGATTAGCGGGAGGTACAATGAGCAGTTCTTC. Protein sequence: CASSSISGRYNEQFF.

This clone was counted a few times. The rearrangement links TRBV7-2 to TRBJ1-5; weak D call: TRBD1 (6 bases). The germline gives CDR1 SGHTA, CDR2 FQGNSA. The CDR3 runs 15 residues. V was trimmed by 5 bases and J by 3 bases, leaving 14 bases between them. The CDR3 reads CASSLAGHNNQPQHF. CDR3 DNA: TGTGCCAGCAGCCTTGCGGGACACAACAATCAGCCCCAGCATTTT. Using reference TRBV7-2 and TRBJ1-5 for the parts outside the CDR3, the full variable domain is GAGVSQSPSNKVTEKGKDVELRCDPISGHTALYWYRQSLGQGLEFLIYFQGNSAPDKSGLPSDRFSAERTGGSVSTLTIQRTQQEDSAVYLCASSLAGHNNQPQHFGDGTRLSIL.

Sample share makes this clone medium-sized. The CDR3 protein is CASSQDTASQGYEQYF. Written as DNA, the CDR3 is TGCGCCAGCAGCCAAGATACCGCGAGTCAGGGCTACGAGCAGTACTTC. V is TRBV4-1 and J is TRBJ2-7, with D tentatively TRBD1 (5 bases). Deletions cut 0 bases from V and 3 bases from J, with 15 bases between. The CDR3 contains 16 residues. CDR1 is MGHRA, CDR2 YSYEKL, per germline.

This rearrangement joins TRBV5-1 to TRBJ2-7, with TRBD2 identical over 12 bases. CDR3 size: 15 residues. The junction had 5 bases not matched to a gene; V was cut back by 2 bases and J by 5 bases. CDR1 is SGHRS, CDR2 YFSETQ, per germline. DNA of the CDR3: TGCGCCAGCAGCTTAACTAGCGGGAGGACGGACGAGCAGTACTTC. Its protein product is CASSLTSGRTDEQYF. Combining the CDR3 with reference TRBV5-1 and TRBJ2-7 gives the whole variable domain KAGVTQTPRYLIKTRGQQVTLSCSPISGHRSVSWYQQTPGQGLQFLFEYFSETQRNKGNFPGRFSGRQFSNSRSEMNVSTLELGDSALYLCASSLTSGRTDEQYFGPGTRLTVT.

This clone was detected only a few times. The DNA for the CDR3 is TGTGCCAGCTCAAAAGGGGCTAACTACGAGCAGTACTTC. It is translated as CASSKGANYEQYF. V and J are TRBV18 and TRBJ2-7, with D maybe TRBD1 (5 bases). The germline V gene has CDR1 KGHSH and CDR2 LQKENI. Trimming pared 5 bases from V and 3 bases from J, leaving 11 bases between. This CDR3 has 13 residues.

The chain joins TRBV7-9 to TRBJ2-3; tentatively, D is TRBD2 (6 bases). With 5 bases removed from V and 5 bases from J, the gap between germline ends came to 17 bases. The CDR3 totals 15 residues. CDR1 is SEHNR and CDR2 is FQNEAQ in the germline V gene (reference sequence). CDR3 protein: CASSKRSGDEDTQYF. The CDR3 nucleotides are TGTGCCAGCAGCAAAAGGTCGGGGGATGAAGATACGCAGTATTTT.

In its sample, this clone was seen a few times. The V gene is TRBV12-5, the J gene TRBJ1-2, with 7 nucleotides matching TRBD1. This CDR3 comprises 13 residues. Per the germline V gene, CDR1 is LGHNT and CDR2 is FRNRAP. Trimming removed 5 bases from V and 8 bases from J; junction bases left unmatched: 8. In DNA form, the CDR3 reads TGTGCTAGTGGTACTCAAACAGGGGTCGGCTACACCTTC. It specifies CASGTQTGVGYTF.

This clone has more than one count but fewer than ten. This sequence joins TRBV5-1 and TRBJ2-7; D call uncertain. The length of the CDR3 is 11 residues. Trimming cost V 4 bases and J 2 bases, with 4 bases left between them. Per germline, CDR1 SGHRS and CDR2 YFSETQ. The CDR3 reads CASSSAYEQYF. CDR3 in DNA: TGCGCCAGCAGCAGCGCCTACGAGCAGTACTTC.

The chain couples TRBV5-1 to TRBJ2-5; 13 nucleotides align to TRBD2. This CDR3 has 15 residues. V lost 7 bases and J lost 5; bases outside the gene matches: 8. Germline V gene lookup returns CDR1 SGHRS and CDR2 YFSETQ. CDR3 in DNA: TGCGCCAGCGCAACCGGGACTAGCGGGAAGGAGACCCAGTACTTC. Translation: CASATGTSGKETQYF.

A single count supports this clone. The genes are TRBV2 and TRBJ2-7, with 12 bases fitting TRBD2. The CDR3 has 14 amino acids. Germline loops: CDR1 SNHLY, CDR2 FYNNEI. V lost 6 bases and J lost 6; bases outside the gene matches: 6. In DNA form, the CDR3 reads TGTGCCAGCAGCGGGACTAGCGGGTACGGCGAGCAGTACTTC. Its protein product is CASSGTSGYGEQYF.

The rearrangement links TRBV19 to TRBJ1-1, with 10 bases aligning to TRBD1. The length of the CDR3 is 14 residues. Losses at the gene ends were 5 bases for V and 5 bases for J; bases not matched to a gene: 5. CDR1 and CDR2 from the germline V gene are LNHDA and SQIVND (reference sequence). CDR3 sequence (DNA): TGTGCCAGTAGTCGACAGGGGGCAGGGACTGAAGCTTTCTTT. Translated, it gives CASSRQGAGTEAFF.

This clone has just a few counts. This chain connects TRBV5-4 to TRBJ2-6; D is unresolved. V lost 2 bases and J 0 bases, leaving 12 bases between the germline ends. CDR3 length: 17 residues. The germline V gene encodes CDR1 SGHNT and CDR2 YYREEE (reference sequence). For the CDR3, the DNA is TGTGCCAGCAGCTTTGTGCTAACGAACTCTGGGGCCAACGTCCTGACTTTC. This codes for CASSFVLTNSGANVLTF.

V is TRBV29-1 and J is TRBJ2-7, with D perhaps matching TRBD2 (5 bases). The ends were cut back, 4 bases at V and 3 bases at J, with 10 bases in the middle. The CDR3 length is 12 residues. Germline assignment: CDR1 SQVTM and CDR2 ANQGSEA. DNA of the CDR3: TGCAGCGTTGCTCGGGGTAGCTACGAGCAGTACTTC. It codes for CSVARGSYEQYF.

CDR3 coding DNA: TGTGCCTGGAGGGGTACAGGGGGAAGCTTCGCTTTCTTT. It yields the protein CAWRGTGGSFAFF. The chain couples TRBV30 to TRBJ1-1, with TRBD1 matching 8 bases. J lost 11 bases, V lost 3 bases, and 11 bases had no gene match. Germline CDR1 GTSNPN, CDR2 SVGIG (reference sequence). The CDR3 is 13 amino acids. Looking up the rest from reference TRBV30 and TRBJ1-1 gives the full variable domain: SQTIHQWPATLVQPVGSPLSLECTVEGTSNPNLYWYRQAAGRGLQLLFYSVGIGQISSEVPQNLSASRPQDRQFILSSKKLLLSDSGFYLCAWRGTGGSFAFFGQGTRLTVV.

V is TRBV27 and J is TRBJ1-2, with a tentative D call TRBD1 (6 bases). The CDR3 covers 14 residues. V was pared by 5 bases and J by 3 bases, with 13 bases between. Germline CDR1 and CDR2: MNHEY and SMNVEV (reference sequence). The CDR3 sequence is CASSQTRGYYGYTF. CDR3 DNA: TGTGCCAGCAGTCAGACCAGGGGTTACTATGGCTACACCTTC.

The chain links TRBV15 to TRBJ2-7; 10 nucleotides agree with TRBD2. The germline V gene has CDR1 LNHNV and CDR2 YYDKDF (reference sequence). This CDR3 comprises 16 residues. J gave up 4 bases and V 3 bases, and 9 bases lay outside the gene matches. CDR3 sequence: CATSSTKRGGGYEQYF. CDR3 DNA: TGTGCCACCAGCAGTACCAAGCGGGGGGGCGGTTACGAGCAGTACTTC.

The V and J genes are TRBV5-4 and TRBJ2-7; D remains unclear. The CDR3 totals 14 residues. In germline, CDR1 is SGHNT, CDR2 YYREEE (reference sequence). The ends were cut back, 4 bases at V and 2 bases at J, with 13 bases in the middle. The CDR3 DNA is TGTGCCAGCAGCGACGTAAGCGTCCCCTACGAGCAGTACTTC. This sequence encodes CASSDVSVPYEQYF.

V gene TRBV6-5 combines with J gene TRBJ2-7; 10 bases match TRBD2. V trimming: 4 bases; J trimming: 6 bases; junction bases outside the gene matches: 6. This CDR3 is built from 14 residues. Germline CDR1 reads MNHEY; CDR2 reads SVGAGI. CDR3 DNA: TGTGCCAGCAGTTCTGTTGGGACTAGCGTCGAGCAGTACTTC. This encodes CASSSVGTSVEQYF.

V is TRBV5-1 and J is TRBJ1-5, with D perhaps TRBD1 (6 bases). Trimming removed 0 bases at V and 0 bases at J, with 10 bases between. This CDR3 has 16 amino acids. Germline V lookup: CDR1 SGHRS, CDR2 YFSETQ. The CDR3 sequence: CASSLDGQFSNQPQHF. The CDR3 region has the DNA TGCGCCAGCAGCTTGGATGGACAGTTTAGCAATCAGCCCCAGCATTTT.